The 23 T cell receptor beta chains below all came from one sample that was sequenced in a study of blood T cells in healthy people across ages (dated by TCRdb to between 2014 and 2017). The library was built by means of 5' RACE. Sequencing instrument: Illumina HiSeq 2500. A second PCR of 7 to 11 cycles was run with a J-beta primer mix and a sample-barcoded 5' primer. TCRdb cleaned the public reads at Q25 with fastp, built clones with MiXCR and kept in-frame beta chains. Each record represents a unique CDR3 protein, reported with the most common genes and DNA among its rows. Recorded for this sample are about 780,000 distinct CDR3 sequences; more than 35% of them occurred a single time. Of the sample, roughly 18% is held by the ten largest clones. Material: blood. All receptors come from an elderly man in good health.

This clonotype was counted only a few times. This chain links TRBV27 with TRBJ2-1; 9 bases map to TRBD2. Germline CDR1 MNHEY, CDR2 SMNVEV (reference sequence). V shed 5 bases and J 7 bases; nucleotides not matched to a gene: 3. The CDR3 is made up of 13 amino acids. The CDR3 here is CASSGRGGNEQFF. CDR3 in DNA: TGTGCCAGCAGTGGGCGGGGGGGAAATGAGCAGTTCTTC.

This clonotype was seen a few times. V usage is TRBV28 and J usage is TRBJ2-7; 10 bases fit TRBD2. Germline V CDR1 and CDR2: MDHEN, SYDVKM. This CDR3 is 16 amino acids long. Germline trimming cut 6 bases from V and 0 bases from J; bases unmatched to any gene: 8. CDR3 amino acids: CASSRTTSGYSYEQYF. The CDR3 DNA reads TGTGCCAGCAGCAGAACGACTAGCGGGTACTCCTACGAGCAGTACTTC.

A word on this clonotype: A much larger clone lies a single base off, so this may be a read error. This chain joins TRBV4-2 and TRBJ2-4; perhaps TRBD2 as D (6 bases). The J call is uncertain, as TRBJ2-7 better fits the DNA end. Germline CDR1 LGHNA, CDR2 YNFKEQ. This CDR3 has 14 residues. The CDR3 bases are TGTGCCAGCAGCCGCGTAGCGGAAGGCTACGAGCAGTACTTC. Translation gives CASSRVAEGYEQYF.

The J gene is TRBJ2-7, the V gene TRBV20-1, with a weak D call TRBD2 (5 bases). V was clipped by 5 bases and J by 0 bases, with 11 bases between them. This CDR3 spans 13 amino acids. Germline CDR1 is DFQATT and CDR2 is SNEGSKA (reference sequence). The DNA of the CDR3 is TGCAGTGCTCCACTGGGAGACTCCTACGAGCAGTACTTC. This translates into CSAPLGDSYEQYF.

The V call is TRBV24-1, the J call TRBJ2-7; 13 bases fit TRBD2. The CDR3 is 15 amino acids. The V gene end was trimmed by 5 bases and the J gene end by 7 bases; junction bases not matched to a gene: 7. Germline V CDR1 and CDR2: KGHDR, SFDVKD. CDR3 sequence reads: CATSVLTSGRREQYF. The DNA of the CDR3 is TGTGCCACCAGTGTCTTGACTAGCGGGAGGCGTGAGCAGTACTTC.

V gene TRBV4-3 combines with J gene TRBJ1-2; no definite D call. This CDR3 is built from 14 residues. The ends were cut back, 0 bases at V and 8 bases at J, with 13 bases in the middle. Germline CDR1 LGHNA, CDR2 YSLEER. In nucleotides, the CDR3 is TGCGCCAGCAGCCAAGATGGTGTCTATCGGGGCTACACCTTC. It translates to CASSQDGVYRGYTF.

The V call is TRBV4-1, the J call TRBJ2-3, with unresolved D. The germline V and J ends were trimmed by 0 bases and 4 bases, with 8 bases remaining between them. The germline V gene has CDR1 MGHRA and CDR2 YSYEKL. This CDR3 spans 14 amino acids. The CDR3 is CASSQESRSDTQYF. The DNA of the CDR3 is TGCGCCAGCAGCCAAGAGAGTAGGTCAGATACGCAGTATTTT.

The V and J genes are TRBV6-9 and TRBJ2-3; D unclear. The CDR3 consists of 13 residues. The ends were cut back, 8 bases at V and 0 bases at J, with 9 bases in the middle. Germline V lookup: CDR1 MNHGY, CDR2 SVAAGI. This CDR3 is CASDPQSTDTQYF. The CDR3 nucleotides are TGTGCCAGCGATCCCCAAAGCACAGATACGCAGTATTTT.

V usage is TRBV20-1 and J usage is TRBJ1-6, with D unclear. This CDR3 is built from 17 residues. V was trimmed by 3 bases and J by 4 bases, leaving 19 bases between them. Germline-derived CDR1 and CDR2 are DFQATT and SNEGSKA (reference sequence). CDR3 amino acids: CSAREDDAKGYNSPLHF. For the CDR3, the DNA is TGCAGTGCTAGGGAAGACGACGCCAAGGGTTATAATTCACCCCTCCACTTT.

In this sample, this clonotype turned up a few times. The V gene is TRBV7-9, the J gene TRBJ1-2; 8 nucleotides agree with TRBD1. The CDR3 covers 14 residues. The germline V gene encodes CDR1 SEHNR and CDR2 FQNEAQ (reference sequence). Trimming at V came to 4 bases and at J to 7 bases, leaving 8 bases not matched to a gene. CDR3 amino acids: CASSSPDRAGGYTF. The CDR3 region has the DNA TGTGCCAGCAGCTCCCCGGACAGGGCCGGTGGCTACACCTTC.

J is TRBJ1-6 and V is TRBV20-1, with TRBD1 matching over 9 bases. Germline-derived CDR1 and CDR2 are DFQATT and SNEGSKA (reference sequence). The length of the CDR3 is 15 residues. V lost 6 bases, J lost 9 bases, and 12 bases stayed unmatched. The CDR3 is CSATGNRGQGSPLHF. In nucleotides, the CDR3 is TGCAGTGCCACCGGGAACAGGGGGCAGGGTTCACCCCTCCACTTT.

This sequence joins TRBV6-5 and TRBJ2-5, with D possibly TRBD1 on 6 matching bases. With 8 bases removed from V and 1 base from J, the gap between germline ends came to 14 bases. The germline gives CDR1 MNHEY, CDR2 SVGAGI. The length of the CDR3 is 14 residues. The CDR3 sequence is CASARTASQETQYF. The CDR3 DNA reads as TGTGCCAGCGCCCGGACAGCGAGCCAAGAGACCCAGTACTTC.

This clonotype has ten or more counts. It may be a read error: a sequence one base away is much more abundant. This chain joins TRBV12-3 or TRBV12-4 and TRBJ2-3; D may be TRBD2 (5 bases). The CDR3 runs 13 residues. V dropped 4 bases and J dropped 0 bases, with 5 bases sitting between them. The CDR3 reads CASSWTSTDTQYF. DNA for the CDR3: TGTGCCAGCAGTTGGACTAGCACAGATACGCAGTATTTT.

This rearrangement joins TRBV5-1 to TRBJ1-4, with D unresolved. The CDR3 totals 13 residues. Germline CDR1 reads SGHRS; CDR2 reads YFSETQ. Trimming left V 0 bases short and J 8 bases short, with 8 bases between. The CDR3 here is CASSLALDEKLFF. CDR3 DNA: TGCGCCAGCAGCTTGGCCCTGGACGAAAAACTGTTTTTT.

This chain links TRBV7-3 with TRBJ2-3; D might be TRBD2 (5 bases). This CDR3 has 16 residues. V was shortened by 5 bases and J by 1 base, with 16 bases between the two germline ends. CDR1 and CDR2 (germline): SGHTA, FQGTGA. CDR3 sequence: CASSRGLALGTDTQYF. The CDR3 coding sequence is TGTGCCAGCAGCCGAGGACTGGCCTTGGGCACAGATACGCAGTATTTT.

The chain carries TRBV5-6 and TRBJ2-1; the D gene is possibly TRBD1 (6 bases). Trimming removed 0 bases from V and 5 bases from J, with 21 bases in between. CDR3 length equals 18 residues. CDR1 SGHDT and CDR2 YYEEEE come from the germline V gene. The CDR3 reads CASSLARAQGPLNNEQFF. The CDR3 DNA sequence: TGTGCCAGCAGCTTGGCCCGGGCACAGGGACCCTTGAACAATGAGCAGTTCTTC.

The chain uses TRBV20-1 and TRBJ1-5, with 12 bases identical to TRBD1. Germline CDR1 reads DFQATT; CDR2 reads SNEGSKA (reference sequence). V gave up 5 bases and J gave up 2 bases; unmatched junction bases: 13. The CDR3 has 18 residues. The CDR3 reads CSAGPGQGAVIGNQPQHF. CDR3 sequence (DNA): TGCAGTGCTGGTCCGGGACAGGGGGCTGTAATAGGCAATCAGCCCCAGCATTTT.

Ten or more counts support this clonotype. The J gene is TRBJ2-5, the V gene TRBV28; perhaps TRBD2 as D (6 bases). V gave up 5 bases and J gave up 4 bases, with 11 bases separating them. CDR3 size: 13 residues. CDR1 is MDHEN, CDR2 SYDVKM, per germline. The CDR3 DNA follows: TGTGCCAGCAGTCGGGGGTTTGGAGAGACCCAGTACTTC. Protein: CASSRGFGETQYF.

The table lists this clonotype with a few counts. V gene TRBV9 combines with J gene TRBJ2-1; D may correspond to TRBD1 or TRBD2 (5 bases each). The CDR3 is 15 amino acids. CDR1 and CDR2 from the germline V gene are SGDLS and YYNGEE. Trimming stripped 0 bases from V and 1 base from J, with 8 bases between. The CDR3 is CASSVEGTSYNEQFF. The CDR3 DNA reads as TGTGCCAGCAGCGTAGAAGGGACGTCCTACAATGAGCAGTTCTTC.

This CDR3 is CASREPLSAQHNEQFF. The DNA for the CDR3 is TGTGCCAGCAGAGAGCCCCTAAGCGCTCAACACAATGAGCAGTTCTTC. The chain employs TRBV2 and TRBJ2-1; D is uncertain. The CDR3 consists of 16 residues. Trimming removed 6 bases from V and 5 bases from J, with 20 bases in between. Germline values: CDR1 SNHLY, CDR2 FYNNEI.

Comment on this clonotype: The junction departs from germline at one end; a sequencing error may be responsible. V usage is TRBV5-1 and J usage is TRBJ2-3; 9 nucleotides align to TRBD2. The CDR3 contains 15 residues. Germline-derived CDR1 and CDR2 are SGHRS and YFSETQ. The DNA of the CDR3 is TGTGCCAGCAGCTTCGGGACTAGCACGACAGATACGCAGTATTTT. Its translation is CASSFGTSTTDTQYF.

This clonotype appeared many times. V gene TRBV7-8 combines with J gene TRBJ1-2, with D possibly TRBD1 on 5 matching bases. CDR1 and CDR2 (germline): SGHVS, FQNEAQ. The CDR3 sequence is 17 residues long. Between the trimmed V and J ends, which lost 1 base and 5 bases, there was a span of 20 bases. CDR3 sequence: CASSLGRFGGSNYGYTF. The CDR3 region has the DNA TGTGCCAGCAGCTTAGGGAGGTTTGGGGGAAGTAATTATGGCTACACCTTC.

Points on this clonotype: Just one base apart from a much larger clone, this may be a read error. This chain joins TRBV29-1 and TRBJ2-5; 10 bases align to TRBD2. The CDR3 contains 13 residues. With 6 bases clipped from V and 11 bases from J, the junction kept 12 bases outside the gene matches. Germline V lookup: CDR1 SQVTM, CDR2 ANQGSEA. This CDR3 is CSVATSGLDEQYF. In DNA, the CDR3 is TGCAGCGTGGCGACTAGCGGGCTCGATGAGCAGTACTTC. Combining the CDR3 with reference TRBV29-1 and TRBJ2-5 gives the whole variable domain SAVISQKPSRDICQRGTSLTIQCQVDSQVTMMFWYRQQPGQSLTLIATANQGSEATYESGFVIDKFPISRPNLTFSTLTVSNMSPEDSSIYLCSVATSGLDEQYFGPGTRLLVL.